The 21 T cell receptor beta chains below all came from one sample that was sequenced in a study of early T cells in non-severe SARS-CoV-2 infection. Each CDR3 protein is one row after TCRdb ran MiXCR on the 5' RACE reads. The sample holds more than 60,000 distinct CDR3 sequences; around 14% are singletons and the top ten take approximately 6%. Sequenced input: whole blood. The source is an adult who was a healthcare worker with PCR-confirmed SARS-CoV-2 infection or an uninfected control (not recorded which).

This clonotype has more than one count but fewer than ten. The chain joins TRBV7-2 to TRBJ2-3; D gene uncertain. Germline V CDR1 and CDR2: SGHTA, FQGNSA. V lost 7 bases, J lost 0 bases, and 5 bases lay in between. This CDR3 contains 12 residues. CDR3 loop: CASKRSTDTQYF. The DNA of the CDR3 is TGTGCCAGCAAACGTAGCACAGATACGCAGTATTTT.

J is TRBJ2-2 and V is TRBV7-9; D might be TRBD1 (5 bases). V was shortened by 9 bases and J by 6 bases, with 5 bases between the two germline ends. CDR1 is SEHNR and CDR2 is FQNEAQ in the germline V gene (reference sequence). CDR3 length equals 10 residues. CDR3 in amino acids: CARGAGELFF. As DNA, the CDR3 is TGTGCCAGAGGGGCCGGGGAGCTGTTTTTT.

The chain's CDR3 is CASSDRVAGEDTQYF. The CDR3 nucleotides read TGTGCCAGCAGTGACCGGGTAGCGGGGGAAGATACGCAGTATTTT. The chain combines TRBV2 with TRBJ2-3; 9 nucleotides line up with TRBD2. CDR3 length: 15 residues. Looked up from germline, CDR1 is SNHLY and CDR2 is FYNNEI. J lost 5 bases, V lost 3 bases, and 6 bases had no gene match.

Worth noting for this clonotype: One end of the junction does not line up with germline, which may come from a read error. V is TRBV5-1 and J is TRBJ2-1, with a weak D call TRBD1 (5 bases). The CDR3 runs to 15 residues. Germline V CDR1 and CDR2: SGHRS, YFSETQ. Here the CDR3 DNA reads TGCGTCAGCAGCTCCGCCCGACAGACCTACAATGAGCAGTTCTTC. Its protein is CVSSSARQTYNEQFF.

The CDR3 nucleotides read TGTGCCAGCAGTCCACCGGGACTAGCGGGAGGGCCTGTTGATAATGAGCAGTTCTTC. Translated, it gives CASSPPGLAGGPVDNEQFF. The gene calls are TRBV28 and TRBJ2-1; 16 bases are shared with TRBD2. This CDR3 region has 19 residues. The J segment lost 7 bases and the V segment lost 5 bases, leaving 14 bases of the junction unmatched. CDR1 is MDHEN and CDR2 is SYDVKM in the germline V gene.

This clonotype was picked up a small number of times. The gene calls are TRBV9 and TRBJ1-6; D remains unclear. Germline-derived CDR1 and CDR2 are SGDLS and YYNGEE. The germline V and J ends were trimmed by 0 bases and 10 bases, with 11 bases remaining between them. This CDR3 has 14 amino acids. The CDR3 sequence: CASSVAQEGSPLHF. The DNA of the CDR3 is TGTGCCAGCAGCGTAGCTCAGGAGGGATCACCCCTCCACTTT.

This clonotype was seen many times. The V and J genes are TRBV20-1 and TRBJ2-1, with D possibly matching TRBD1 (6 bases). This CDR3 has 11 residues. Trimming cost V 5 bases and J 9 bases, with 11 bases left between them. The germline gives CDR1 DFQATT, CDR2 SNEGSKA (reference sequence). The CDR3: CSAAQGSEQFF. The CDR3 DNA sequence: TGCAGTGCTGCACAGGGAAGTGAGCAGTTCTTC.

This chain joins TRBV6-6 and TRBJ1-2; D remains ambiguous. This CDR3 contains 14 residues. Trimming removed 0 bases at V and 1 base at J, with 6 bases between. CDR1 is MNHNY and CDR2 is SVGAGI in the germline V gene (reference sequence). CDR3 region: CASSYSTVNYGYTF. DNA of the CDR3: TGTGCCAGCAGTTACTCAACTGTTAACTATGGCTACACCTTC.

The J gene is TRBJ2-1, the V gene TRBV28; no clear D. The CDR3 is made up of 12 amino acids. CDR1 MDHEN and CDR2 SYDVKM come from the germline V gene. Trimming removed 7 bases from V and 7 bases from J, with 11 bases in between. The CDR3 region is CASNFQRNEQFF. CDR3 DNA sequence: TGTGCCAGCAACTTTCAACGGAATGAGCAGTTCTTC.

The V call is TRBV2, the J call TRBJ1-6; TRBD1 aligns across 8 bases. The V segment lost 3 bases and the J segment 5 bases; nucleotides outside the gene matches: 6. CDR3 length equals 16 residues. Germline V CDR1 and CDR2: SNHLY, FYNNEI. CDR3 sequence reads: CASSEIADRDNSPLHF. The CDR3 DNA follows: TGTGCCAGCAGTGAGATCGCGGACAGGGATAATTCACCCCTCCACTTT.

The J gene is TRBJ2-2, the V gene TRBV2; no definite D call. V was trimmed by 6 bases and J by 5 bases, leaving 4 bases between them. The CDR3 sequence is 11 residues long. Per germline, CDR1 SNHLY and CDR2 FYNNEI. The CDR3 coding sequence is TGTGCCAGCAGAGAGACCGGGGAGCTGTTTTTT. It specifies CASRETGELFF.

This clonotype was recorded a few times. The rearrangement uses TRBV30 and TRBJ2-4; D ambiguous. Germline V lookup: CDR1 GTSNPN, CDR2 SVGIG (reference sequence). The CDR3 contains 15 residues. V was pared by 0 bases and J by 0 bases, with 9 bases between. The CDR3: CAWSVSPLAKNIQYF. CDR3 bases: TGTGCCTGGAGTGTCAGCCCTCTAGCCAAAAACATTCAGTACTTC.

This clonotype came up a few times. The J gene is TRBJ2-6, the V gene TRBV4-2, with unresolved D. V was cut by 3 bases and J by 0 bases, with 6 bases left in between. CDR3 length: 15 amino acids. CDR1 LGHNA and CDR2 YNFKEQ come from the germline V gene. The CDR3 spells CASSHVSSGANVLTF. The CDR3 DNA sequence: TGTGCCAGCAGCCATGTTAGCTCTGGGGCCAACGTCCTGACTTTC.

The chain joins TRBV4-1 to TRBJ2-7; D remains ambiguous. CDR1 is MGHRA, CDR2 YSYEKL, per germline. V lost 1 base and J 2 bases, leaving 15 bases between the germline ends. This CDR3 has 16 amino acids. The CDR3 DNA reads as TGCGCCAGCAGCCAAGCTCGAAGTGGCGCACCCTACGAGCAGTACTTC. It codes for CASSQARSGAPYEQYF.

This clonotype was seen a few times. This chain joins TRBV6-5 and TRBJ2-7; no clear D. V lost 6 bases and J lost 3, with 12 bases in between. Germline V lookup: CDR1 MNHEY, CDR2 SVGAGI. The CDR3 contains 13 residues. The CDR3 bases are TGTGCCAGCAGGCTGGGGTCTAACTACGAGCAGTACTTC. Translating it yields CASRLGSNYEQYF.

The gene calls are TRBV5-1 and TRBJ1-2, with D possibly TRBD1 on 5 matching bases. Germline loops: CDR1 SGHRS, CDR2 YFSETQ. The CDR3 extends over 13 amino acids. Trimming cost V 4 bases and J 3 bases, with 10 bases left between them. The CDR3 spells CASSAVGDYGYTF. In nucleotides, the CDR3 is TGCGCCAGCAGCGCAGTGGGGGACTATGGCTACACCTTC.

This rearrangement joins TRBV5-1 to TRBJ1-2, with TRBD1 identical over 12 bases. The V and J ends lost 0 bases and 4 bases, in that order; junction bases with no gene match: 10. CDR3 length equals 18 residues. The germline CDR1 and CDR2 sequences are SGHRS and YFSETQ. This CDR3 reads CASSLAPGQGAQIYGYTF. CDR3 nucleotides: TGCGCCAGCAGCTTGGCTCCGGGACAGGGGGCGCAGATCTATGGCTACACCTTC.

This clonotype occurred many times. DNA of the CDR3: TGCGCCAGCAGCACATTTGGGGGGGGCAATCAGCCCCAGCATTTT. This codes for CASSTFGGGNQPQHF. The chain joins TRBV4-1 to TRBJ1-5; D may be TRBD1 (5 bases). The CDR3 is 15 residues long. Germline V gives CDR1 MGHRA, CDR2 YSYEKL. With 5 bases removed from V and 2 bases from J, the gap between germline ends came to 13 bases.

This clonotype appeared a few times. The genes are TRBV6-2 or TRBV6-3 and TRBJ2-7; 7 positions match TRBD2. CDR3 length: 14 residues. Germline V CDR1 and CDR2: MNHEY, SVGEGT. Trimming at V came to 2 bases and at J to 2 bases, leaving 3 bases not matched to a gene. The CDR3 DNA reads as TGTGCCAGCAGTTACGGGGGGGAAGCCTACGAGCAGTACTTC. Encoded protein: CASSYGGEAYEQYF.

This clonotype came up a few times. V is TRBV11-2 and J is TRBJ1-3, with TRBD1 as a possible D gene (5 bases). The CDR3 length is 15 residues. Trimming took 5 bases from V and 0 from J, leaving 11 bases between them. Germline V gene sequence: CDR1 SGHAT, CDR2 FQNNGV. CDR3 protein: CASSSGHTSGNTIYF. DNA of the CDR3: TGTGCCAGCAGCAGTGGACATACCTCTGGAAACACCATATATTTT.

This clonotype was found many times. The chain is built from TRBV20-1 and TRBJ1-1; D may be TRBD1 (6 bases). Looked up from germline, CDR1 is DFQATT and CDR2 is SNEGSKA (reference sequence). The CDR3 runs 16 residues. V was shortened by 6 bases and J by 2 bases, with 22 bases between the two germline ends. The chain's CDR3 is CSASKDQFRGNTEAFF. CDR3 DNA sequence: TGCAGTGCCTCCAAAGATCAGTTCAGGGGTAACACTGAAGCTTTCTTT.